The source of this T cell receptor (beta chain) is a study of cytomegalovirus exposure and HLA in healthy donors. Study-wide background: Later analysis reported that the approximately 130 validation repertoires shared the platform of the approximately 620 first-cohort repertoires.

The sample holds a few counts of this clone. Antigen specificity is unknown. Clones were read by immunoSEQ multiplex PCR, and TCRdb kept only the in-frame ones, dropping some. The data contain some 170,000 clones, 89% of them singletons. Study-wide findings and caveats: Cytomegalovirus-associated TCR beta chains were listed, numbering more than 150. Researchers reported that a few CMV-associated chains were confirmed in vitro as CMV antigen-specific.

This CDR3 comprises 17 residues. V gave up 3 bases and J gave up 5 bases; unmatched junction bases: 15. Germline CDR1 is KGHSH and CDR2 is LQKENI. The chain has TRBV18 and TRBJ2-7; 8 bases match TRBD1. The sequence derives from a woman aged 18-29 years in good health and CMV-seropositive. Sequenced material: PBMCs. The CDR3 region is CASSPSITRTGIDEQYF. The CDR3 nucleotides read TGTGCCAGCTCACCGTCGATAACCAGGACAGGGATCGACGAGCAGTACTTC.